This T cell receptor beta chain was identified in a study of response to subunit inactivated influenza vaccine. Study observations and caveats: Authors suggested that a seasonal influenza vaccination recruits few new T cells each time.

The CDR3 loop spans 13 amino acids. Germline values: CDR1 PRHDT, CDR2 FYEKMQ (reference sequence). The V segment lost 8 bases and the J segment 2 bases; nucleotides outside the gene matches: 5. This clonotype has at least ten counts. As yet, its antigen is unknown. TCRdb processed the RT-PCR reads anew with MiXCR; each CDR3 protein has one entry. The sample has 500,000 to 600,000 distinct CDR3 sequences; about 11% are singletons. The chain combines TRBV13 with TRBJ1-1, with 7 bases fitting TRBD1. Sample: PBMCs from blood, taken on the day of vaccination. This receptor was obtained from a man aged 45-60 years who received an inactivated influenza vaccine. The CDR3 region has the DNA TGTGCCAGCCACAGGGGTGGAAACACTGAAGCTTTCTTT. Translating gives CASHRGGNTEAFF.